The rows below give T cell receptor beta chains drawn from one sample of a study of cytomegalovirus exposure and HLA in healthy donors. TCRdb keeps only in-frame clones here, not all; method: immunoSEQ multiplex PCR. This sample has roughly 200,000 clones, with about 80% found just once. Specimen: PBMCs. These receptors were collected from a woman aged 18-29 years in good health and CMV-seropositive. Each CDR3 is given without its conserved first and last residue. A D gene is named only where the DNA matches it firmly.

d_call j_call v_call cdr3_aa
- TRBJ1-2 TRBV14 ASSQEGMSQIVQRDYGYT
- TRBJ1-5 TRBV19 ASRATVFPNQPQH
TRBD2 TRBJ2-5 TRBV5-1 ASSLTSGGFETQY
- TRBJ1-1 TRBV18 ASSLEQVPTEAF
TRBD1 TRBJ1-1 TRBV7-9 ASSFGQAEAF
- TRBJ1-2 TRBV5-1 ASSQGGDGNT
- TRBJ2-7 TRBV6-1 ASGGVNSYEQY
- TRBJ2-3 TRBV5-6 ASSLGGADTQY
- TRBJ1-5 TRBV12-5 ASGPMNGVDQPQH
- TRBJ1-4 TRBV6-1 ASKNSRATNEKLF
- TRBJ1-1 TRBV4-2 ASSSGQLGAF
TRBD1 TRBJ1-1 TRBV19 ASSMGQFPTRGAEAF
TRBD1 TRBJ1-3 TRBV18 ASSPTTGEAGNTIY
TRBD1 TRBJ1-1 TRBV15 ATSTFPGQGTEAF
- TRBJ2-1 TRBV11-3 ASSLVVASEQF
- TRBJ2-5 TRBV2 ASMGGNQETQY
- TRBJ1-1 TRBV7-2 ASSLGEAGQRAF
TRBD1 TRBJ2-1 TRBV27 ASSPYNRGEQF
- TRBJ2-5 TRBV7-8 ASSSRDYQETQY
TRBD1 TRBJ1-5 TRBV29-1 SVGTGDHQPQH
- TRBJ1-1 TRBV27 ASSLYSRGSTEAF
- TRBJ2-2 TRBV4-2 ASSQSGYTGELF
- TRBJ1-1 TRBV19 ASKAGQAF
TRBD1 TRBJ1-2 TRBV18 ASSPGTDIYGYT
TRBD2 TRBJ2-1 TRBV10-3 AISLSGPYNEQF
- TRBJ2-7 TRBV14 ASSRTGGARSYEQY
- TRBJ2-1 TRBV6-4 ASSRDRGLNYNEQF
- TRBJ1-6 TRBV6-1 ASSEGWAGGAYNSPLH
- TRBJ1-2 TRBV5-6 ASSLEHHNYGYT
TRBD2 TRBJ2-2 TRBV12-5 ASGLLGLAGGFYTGELF
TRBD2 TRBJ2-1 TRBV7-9 ASSWSGGAYNEQF
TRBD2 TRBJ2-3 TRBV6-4 ASSDSPSGGTDTQY
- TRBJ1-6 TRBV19 ASSMVTGFFSPLH
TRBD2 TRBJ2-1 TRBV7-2 ASRDSGGLYNEQF
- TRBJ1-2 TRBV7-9 ASSTTPQGENYGYT
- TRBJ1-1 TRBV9 ASSVVTEGAEAF
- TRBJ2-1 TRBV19 ASSLGSRTQNNEQF
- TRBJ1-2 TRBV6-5 ASSYRTVPVYGYT
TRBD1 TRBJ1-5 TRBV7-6 ASSVRQGGQPQH
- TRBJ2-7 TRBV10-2 ASSFTEVEQY
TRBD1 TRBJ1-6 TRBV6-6 ASSTGGLGGSPLH
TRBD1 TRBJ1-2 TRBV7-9 ASSAAGTGGRFGYT
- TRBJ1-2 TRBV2 ASRGKTGSGYT
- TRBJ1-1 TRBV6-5 ASRRTGVNTEAF
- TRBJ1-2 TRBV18 ASSARGSYGYT
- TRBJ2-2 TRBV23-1 ASITGTSGTGELF
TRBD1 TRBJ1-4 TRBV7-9 ASRQGAYGEKLF
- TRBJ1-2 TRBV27 ASGGGNYGYT
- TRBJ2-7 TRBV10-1 ASSGPRGSPSYEQY
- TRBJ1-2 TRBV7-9 ASSLIRDYNYGYT
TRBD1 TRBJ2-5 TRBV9 ASSSDRGQETQY